This T cell receptor beta chain was documented in a study of OX40 agonist ivuxolimab in advanced cancers. Looking at the study overall: Two patients with cutaneous melanoma and one with hepatocellular carcinoma, three in total, showed partial responses.

Autoimmune disease history or systemic immunosuppression disqualified patients. At cycle 4 day 1, cycle 7 day 1, and baseline, blood was sampled. The data were produced by immunoSEQ multiplex PCR, yet TCRdb's version contains in-frame clones alone and is incomplete. The repertoire holds around 83,000 clones, roughly 84% seen once, with under 8% in the top ten. V lost 4 bases and J lost 1; bases outside the gene matches: 7. This CDR3 contains 16 residues. Germline values: CDR1 MGHRA, CDR2 YSYEKL. General study points: Partial responders receiving 0.1-3.0 mg/kg showed among the lowest clonal expansion.

Notes on this clone: What it binds is not known.

The chain joins TRBV4-1 to TRBJ1-5, with 7 bases that match TRBD1. Sample: CD4+ or CD8+ T cells sorted from blood, taken in a trial of the OX40 agonist ivuxolimab. The TCR sequence derives from an adult with an advanced solid tumor such as melanoma, head and neck, liver or kidney cancer. The CDR3 coding sequence is TGCGCCAGCAGCCCCAGGGGGGGTTTAAGCAATCAGCCCCAGCATTTT. This translates into CASSPRGGLSNQPQHF.